The clone carrying this T cell receptor beta chain was detected only once. Its antigen is not known. This sample stems from a study of shared clonotypes between healthy human individuals. Study-level background: Two women and three men aged 18 to 49 made up the donors. General study results and limits: Clonotype sharing levels among donors were expected to vary with sequencing depth.

Germline-derived CDR1 and CDR2 are MDHEN and SYDVKM. The V and J ends lost 4 bases and 3 bases, in that order; junction bases with no gene match: 16. The CDR3 consists of 18 residues. For sorted subsets, about 190 ng DNA per replicate equaled roughly 30,000 T cell genomes. TCRdb's copy holds only in-frame clones and misses some; the assay was immunoSEQ multiplex PCR. The repertoire holds 450,000 to 700,000 clones, with around 95% as singletons. CD45RO negativity and positive selection for CCR7 defined naive CD8 cells, a population that excluded terminally differentiated effector memory CD45RA+ cells.

The sample comprised naive CD8+ T cells sorted from blood. The J gene is TRBJ2-7, the V gene TRBV28; 9 bases are shared with TRBD1. This TCR derives from a woman in her thirties in good health. Here the CDR3 DNA reads TGTGCCAGCAGTTCCGGTCACTACCGGACAGGGGCCTACTACGAGCAGTACTTC. Amino acid sequence: CASSSGHYRTGAYYEQYF.